These 23 T cell receptor beta chains originate from one sample sequenced in a study of cytomegalovirus exposure and HLA in healthy donors. PCR primers comprised 60 Vbeta and 13 Jbeta primers. Clones were sequenced by immunoSEQ multiplex PCR, and TCRdb holds only the in-frame ones, with some missing. Here the sample spans roughly 100,000 clones, 70% to 80% being singletons. The sequencing sample was made of PBMCs. The receptors shown here come from a female donor in good health and CMV-seronegative.

The genes are TRBV27 and TRBJ2-7; 12 positions agree with TRBD2. CDR1 is MNHEY and CDR2 is SMNVEV in the germline V gene (reference sequence). The CDR3 extends over 15 amino acids. V was clipped by 0 bases and J by 3 bases; unmatched bases: 0. The CDR3 sequence: CASSLSTSGSYEQYF. DNA for the CDR3: TGTGCCAGCAGTTTATCGACTAGCGGGAGCTACGAGCAGTACTTC.

The CDR3 DNA sequence: TGTGCCAGCAGCTTATATGTCTCCTCCTCCTACAATGAGCAGTTCTTC. Amino acids: CASSLYVSSSYNEQFF. The V gene is TRBV7-3, the J gene TRBJ2-1; unclear D gene. This CDR3 is built from 16 residues. Trimming cost V 2 bases and J 0 bases, with 11 bases left between them. The germline V gene has CDR1 SGHTA and CDR2 FQGTGA.

As DNA, the CDR3 is TGCGCCAGCAACCCGATGGGCGTTTCTAACTATGGCTACACCTTC. Its protein product is CASNPMGVSNYGYTF. The chain uses TRBV5-1 and TRBJ1-2; D unclear. CDR1 and CDR2 from the germline V gene are SGHRS and YFSETQ. With 6 bases removed from V and 0 bases from J, the gap between germline ends came to 15 bases. This CDR3 region has 15 residues.

V gene TRBV10-2 combines with J gene TRBJ2-7, with 12 bases that match TRBD2. The V segment lost 7 bases and the J segment 5 bases; nucleotides outside the gene matches: 15. Germline-derived CDR1 and CDR2 are WSHSY and SAAADI. CDR3 length: 17 residues. CDR3 residues: CASTPLMTSGRTNEQYF. CDR3 bases: TGCGCCAGCACCCCTCTAATGACTAGCGGGAGAACTAACGAGCAGTACTTC.

The V call is TRBV30, the J call TRBJ1-5, with a tentative D call TRBD1 (5 bases). The CDR3 runs to 17 residues. The germline V and J ends were trimmed by 0 bases and 0 bases, with 15 bases remaining between them. Looked up from germline, CDR1 is GTSNPN and CDR2 is SVGIG (reference sequence). The CDR3 spells CAWSVKGRGLSNQPQHF. The CDR3 coding sequence is TGTGCCTGGAGTGTAAAGGGAAGGGGCCTTAGCAATCAGCCCCAGCATTTT.

V and J are TRBV29-1 and TRBJ2-3; 7 bases line up with TRBD1. The CDR3 covers 14 residues. Germline V gene lookup returns CDR1 SQVTM and CDR2 ANQGSEA. V lost 7 bases, J lost 0 bases, and 7 bases stayed unmatched. CDR3 protein: CSADGTDSTDTQYF. In nucleotides, the CDR3 is TGCAGCGCCGACGGGACAGATAGCACAGATACGCAGTATTTT.

This chain links TRBV5-1 with TRBJ2-5; 8 positions agree with TRBD2. Trimming took 7 bases from V and 5 from J; bases not matched to a gene: 16. The CDR3 runs to 16 residues. The germline V gene encodes CDR1 SGHRS and CDR2 YFSETQ. CDR3 in DNA: TGCGCCAGCTCCCCGGTATGGCGGGGGGCGGGTGAGACCCAGTACTTC. Amino acids: CASSPVWRGAGETQYF. Using reference TRBV5-1 and TRBJ2-5 for the parts outside the CDR3, the full variable domain is KAGVTQTPRYLIKTRGQQVTLSCSPISGHRSVSWYQQTPGQGLQFLFEYFSETQRNKGNFPGRFSGRQFSNSRSEMNVSTLELGDSALYLCASSPVWRGAGETQYFGPGTRLLVL.

V and J are TRBV6-4 and TRBJ1-1; tentatively, D is TRBD1 (6 bases). Between the trimmed V and J ends, which lost 5 bases and 2 bases, there was a span of 15 bases. The CDR3 loop spans 15 amino acids. CDR1 and CDR2 (germline): MRHNA, SNTAGT. CDR3 sequence: CASSRQGGGNTEAFF. The CDR3 DNA sequence: TGTGCCAGCAGTAGGCAGGGAGGGGGTAACACTGAAGCTTTCTTT.

The chain recombines TRBV10-3 with TRBJ1-3; perhaps TRBD1 as D (5 bases). Germline CDR1 is ENHRY and CDR2 is SYGVKD. The CDR3 sequence is 15 residues long. V lost 3 bases and J 0 bases, leaving 9 bases between the germline ends. The CDR3 nucleotides read TGTGCCATCAGTGACGACAGTAACTCTGGAAACACCATATATTTT. This encodes CAISDDSNSGNTIYF.

V and J are TRBV19 and TRBJ2-1, with D maybe TRBD2 (5 bases). This CDR3 comprises 16 residues. Germline V gives CDR1 LNHDA, CDR2 SQIVND (reference sequence). The ends were cut back, 5 bases at V and 0 bases at J, with 14 bases in the middle. The CDR3 sequence is CASSPWTQSSYNEQFF. For the CDR3, the DNA is TGTGCCAGTAGTCCATGGACTCAGAGCTCCTACAATGAGCAGTTCTTC.

The chain is built from TRBV5-4 and TRBJ2-3; the D gene is possibly TRBD2 (5 bases). With 0 bases removed from V and 6 bases from J, the gap between germline ends came to 17 bases. Germline CDR1 reads SGHNT; CDR2 reads YYREEE (reference sequence). The CDR3 loop spans 16 amino acids. Here the CDR3 DNA reads TGTGCCAGCAGCTTGGCCGGTAGAGGGCCGCGGGATACGCAGTATTTT. It codes for CASSLAGRGPRDTQYF.

The chain has TRBV6-5 and TRBJ2-7; 7 positions match TRBD2. CDR1 MNHEY and CDR2 SVGAGI come from the germline V gene. The CDR3 length is 15 residues. Unmatched junction bases numbered 7, after V lost 2 bases and J lost 3 bases. CDR3 DNA sequence: TGTGCCAGCAGTTACGGGAGGGGAATATTCTACGAGCAGTACTTC. Amino acids: CASSYGRGIFYEQYF.

The chain uses TRBV10-2 and TRBJ2-1; D is ambiguous. The length of the CDR3 is 16 residues. V was cut by 5 bases and J by 2 bases, with 16 bases left in between. Germline CDR1 is WSHSY and CDR2 is SAAADI. The CDR3 region has the DNA TGCGCCAGCAGTACCTCAGGTAGTCGCACCTACAATGAGCAGTTCTTC. This encodes CASSTSGSRTYNEQFF.

This chain links TRBV4-3 with TRBJ2-1; 8 bases are a match to TRBD1. Trimming at V came to 0 bases and at J to 10 bases, leaving 14 bases not matched to a gene. The CDR3 extends over 17 amino acids. Germline CDR1 LGHNA, CDR2 YSLEER. CDR3 sequence reads: CASSQERYGTGRMEQFF. The CDR3 DNA is TGCGCCAGCAGCCAAGAACGGTACGGGACAGGCCGAATGGAGCAGTTCTTC.

The chain employs TRBV5-4 and TRBJ2-7, with D possibly TRBD2 on 5 matching bases. Germline assignment: CDR1 SGHNT and CDR2 YYREEE (reference sequence). The CDR3 sequence is 14 residues long. The V gene lost 0 bases and the J gene lost 3 bases, with 10 bases spanning the gap. The CDR3, as DNA: TGTGCCAGCAGCTTGGGGAGAGGGAGCTACGAGCAGTACTTC. Residues: CASSLGRGSYEQYF.

The rearrangement links TRBV7-8 to TRBJ2-5; 8 nucleotides line up with TRBD1. With 2 bases clipped from V and 4 bases from J, the junction kept 6 bases outside the gene matches. The germline CDR1 and CDR2 sequences are SGHVS and FQNEAQ. This CDR3 is 15 amino acids long. The CDR3 DNA reads TGTGCCAGCAGCTTACAGGGGGCTAACGTAGAGACCCAGTACTTC. Its translation: CASSLQGANVETQYF. The entire variable domain, with the rest obtained from reference TRBV7-8 and TRBJ2-5, is as follows: GAGVSQSPRYKVAKRGQDVALRCDPISGHVSLFWYQQALGQGPEFLTYFQNEAQLDKSGLPSDRFFAERPEGSVSTLKIQRTQQEDSAVYLCASSLQGANVETQYFGPGTRLLVL.

Here the CDR3 reads CASSDSTRGTDTQYF. The CDR3 coding sequence is TGTGCCAGCAGTGACTCGACCAGGGGCACAGATACGCAGTATTTT. The V and J genes are TRBV6-4 and TRBJ2-3; the D gene is possibly TRBD1 (5 bases). The CDR3 is 15 amino acids. Trimming took off 0 bases at V and 1 base at J, with 8 bases between the two ends. Germline V gene data show CDR1 as MRHNA and CDR2 as SNTAGT.

This sequence joins TRBV29-1 and TRBJ2-3, with TRBD1 identical over 12 bases. V gave up 7 bases and J gave up 5 bases; unmatched junction bases: 4. The germline V gene has CDR1 SQVTM and CDR2 ANQGSEA. The CDR3 has 13 residues. CDR3 DNA sequence: TGCAGCGCCGGGACAGGGGGCTTAGATACGCAGTATTTT. The encoded protein is CSAGTGGLDTQYF.

The chain recombines TRBV10-2 with TRBJ2-7; TRBD1 aligns across 7 bases. J lost 2 bases, V lost 5 bases, and 6 bases had no gene match. The CDR3 extends over 14 amino acids. The germline V gene has CDR1 WSHSY and CDR2 SAAADI. The chain's CDR3 is CASSPRGRTYEQYF. The CDR3, as DNA: TGCGCCAGCAGTCCCAGGGGGAGAACCTACGAGCAGTACTTC.

The chain recombines TRBV29-1 with TRBJ1-2; TRBD1 is a possible D gene (6 bases). V lost 7 bases and J lost 5, with 17 bases in between. CDR1 SQVTM and CDR2 ANQGSEA come from the germline V gene. This CDR3 is 13 amino acids long. In nucleotides, the CDR3 is TGCAGCGGTATGAATTTACAGGGATATGGCTACACCTTC. Protein product: CSGMNLQGYGYTF.

The CDR3 DNA sequence: TGTGCCAGTAGTACGACTAGCGGGAGCTACGAGCAGTACTTC. This encodes CASSTTSGSYEQYF. The chain employs TRBV19 and TRBJ2-7, with TRBD2 matching 12 bases. V was pared by 4 bases and J by 3 bases, with 1 base of the junction left unmatched. CDR1 and CDR2 from the germline V gene are LNHDA and SQIVND (reference sequence). There are 14 residues in the CDR3.

The rearrangement uses TRBV5-1 and TRBJ2-2; tentative D call: TRBD1 (6 bases). Trimming pared 0 bases from V and 4 bases from J, leaving 10 bases between. The CDR3 runs to 15 residues. Germline V gene data show CDR1 as SGHRS and CDR2 as YFSETQ. The CDR3 is CASSLEQGITGELFF. In DNA, the CDR3 is TGCGCCAGCAGCTTGGAGCAGGGGATCACCGGGGAGCTGTTTTTT.

This clone was recorded once. The V gene is TRBV5-1, the J gene TRBJ2-1; 13 bases map to TRBD2. Unmatched junction bases numbered 0, after V lost 0 bases and J lost 0 bases. This CDR3 comprises 17 residues. Germline V lookup: CDR1 SGHRS, CDR2 YFSETQ. This CDR3 is CASSLGLAGGSYNEQFF. Written as DNA, the CDR3 is TGCGCCAGCAGCTTGGGACTAGCGGGGGGCTCCTACAATGAGCAGTTCTTC.